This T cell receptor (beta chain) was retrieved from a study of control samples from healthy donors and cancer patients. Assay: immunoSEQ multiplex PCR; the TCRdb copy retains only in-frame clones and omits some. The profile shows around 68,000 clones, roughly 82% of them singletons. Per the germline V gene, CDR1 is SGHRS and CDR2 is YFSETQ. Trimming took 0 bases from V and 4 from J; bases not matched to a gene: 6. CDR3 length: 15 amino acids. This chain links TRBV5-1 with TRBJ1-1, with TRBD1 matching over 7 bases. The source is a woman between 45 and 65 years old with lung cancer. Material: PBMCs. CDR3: CASSLGQGRPTEAFF. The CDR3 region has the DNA TGCGCCAGCAGCTTGGGACAGGGTAGGCCCACTGAAGCTTTCTTT. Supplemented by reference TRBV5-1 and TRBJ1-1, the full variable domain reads KAGVTQTPRYLIKTRGQQVTLSCSPISGHRSVSWYQQTPGQGLQFLFEYFSETQRNKGNFPGRFSGRQFSNSRSEMNVSTLELGDSALYLCASSLGQGRPTEAFFGQGTRLTVV.